This T cell receptor beta chain stems from a study of tumor-infiltrating lymphocytes in primary liver carcinoma. Study in general: Productive TCRbeta reads per sample were roughly 3.5 to 8 million, not differing by tissue. Findings and limits, study-wide: Tumor-adjacent and tumor-blood pairs showed less overlap than tumor region pairs. Present in all five tumor regions were only about 7.5-24% of the top clones.

Unsorted bulk tissue, about 18-31 mg of it, served as the source for co-extraction of RNA and DNA. A constant-region primer served to make TCR beta cDNA from about 490 ng total RNA. A slightly modified ARM-PCR protocol with three nested multiplex PCR rounds produced these TCR beta libraries. TRBV1-TRBV30 forward primers paired with a C-beta reverse primer drove the first two PCR rounds, roughly 9 cycles each. TCRdb used MiXCR to reprocess the multiplex PCR reads, holding one entry per CDR3 protein. The sample carries approximately 100,000 distinct CDR3 sequences, 55% to 80% recorded once. CDR3 length: 17 residues. Germline V gene lookup returns CDR1 SQVTM and CDR2 ANQGSEA. Trimming shortened V by 3 bases and J by 3 bases, and 23 bases separated the two germline ends. With regard to this clonotype: The antigen remains undetermined.

The sequenced sample was liver tumor tissue from sampling region 2. Subset in this sample: tumor region T2, inferior pole. The gene calls are TRBV29-1 and TRBJ1-1; perhaps TRBD1 as D (5 bases). This clonotype was sampled from a woman aged 55-70 years with primary liver carcinoma and hepatitis B virus infection. The CDR3 DNA sequence: TGCAGCGTTGACAGGGAGGGGCCAACGGTCATGGACACTGAAGCTTTCTTT. It is translated as CSVDREGPTVMDTEAFF.